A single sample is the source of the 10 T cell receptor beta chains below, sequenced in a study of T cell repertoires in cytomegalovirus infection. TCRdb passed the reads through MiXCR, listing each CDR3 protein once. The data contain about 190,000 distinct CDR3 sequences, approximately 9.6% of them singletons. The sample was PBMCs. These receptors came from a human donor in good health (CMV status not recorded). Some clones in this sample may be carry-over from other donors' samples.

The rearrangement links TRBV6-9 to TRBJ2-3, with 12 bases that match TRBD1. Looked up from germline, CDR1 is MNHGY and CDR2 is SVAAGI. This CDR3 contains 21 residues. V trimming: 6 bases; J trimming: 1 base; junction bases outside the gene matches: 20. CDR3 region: CASSYESGQGAKFQRTDTQYF. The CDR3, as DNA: TGTGCCAGCAGCTACGAATCGGGACAGGGGGCGAAATTTCAGCGCACAGATACGCAGTATTTT.

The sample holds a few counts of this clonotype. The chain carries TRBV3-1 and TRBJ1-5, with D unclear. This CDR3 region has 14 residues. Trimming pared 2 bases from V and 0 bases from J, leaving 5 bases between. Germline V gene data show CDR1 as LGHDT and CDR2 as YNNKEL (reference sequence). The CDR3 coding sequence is TGTGCCAGCAGCCAAAGATATAGCAATCAGCCCCAGCATTTT. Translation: CASSQRYSNQPQHF. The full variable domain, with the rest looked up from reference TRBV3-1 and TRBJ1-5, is DTAVSQTPKYLVTQMGNDKSIKCEQNLGHDTMYWYKQDSKKFLKIMFSYNNKELIINETVPNRFSPKSPDKAHLNLHINSLELGDSAVYFCASSQRYSNQPQHFGDGTRLSIL.

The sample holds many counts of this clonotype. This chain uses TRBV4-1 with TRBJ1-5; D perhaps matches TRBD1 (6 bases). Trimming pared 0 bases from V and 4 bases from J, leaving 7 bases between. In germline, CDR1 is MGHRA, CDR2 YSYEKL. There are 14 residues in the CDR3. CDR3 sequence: CASSQEGANQPQHF. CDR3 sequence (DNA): TGCGCCAGCAGCCAAGAGGGGGCGAATCAGCCCCAGCATTTT.

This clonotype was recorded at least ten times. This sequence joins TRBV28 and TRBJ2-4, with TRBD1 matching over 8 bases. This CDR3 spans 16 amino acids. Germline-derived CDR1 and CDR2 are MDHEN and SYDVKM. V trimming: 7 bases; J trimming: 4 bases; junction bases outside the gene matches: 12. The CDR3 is CASTIGPDRAKNIQYF. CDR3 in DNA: TGTGCCAGCACTATAGGGCCGGACAGGGCGAAAAACATTCAGTACTTC.

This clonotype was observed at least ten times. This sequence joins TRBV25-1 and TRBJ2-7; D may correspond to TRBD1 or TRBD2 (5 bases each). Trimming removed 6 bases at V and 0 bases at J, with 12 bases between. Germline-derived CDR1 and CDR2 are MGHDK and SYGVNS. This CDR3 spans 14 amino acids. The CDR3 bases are TGTGCCAGCAGCCGGGACCAGAGCTCCTACGAGCAGTACTTC. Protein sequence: CASSRDQSSYEQYF.

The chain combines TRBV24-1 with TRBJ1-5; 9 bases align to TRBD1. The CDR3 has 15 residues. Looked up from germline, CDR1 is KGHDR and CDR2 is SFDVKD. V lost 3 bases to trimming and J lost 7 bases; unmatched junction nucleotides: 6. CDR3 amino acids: CATSDGGQGDQPQHF. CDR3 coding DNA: TGTGCCACCAGTGATGGGGGACAGGGCGACCAGCCCCAGCATTTT.

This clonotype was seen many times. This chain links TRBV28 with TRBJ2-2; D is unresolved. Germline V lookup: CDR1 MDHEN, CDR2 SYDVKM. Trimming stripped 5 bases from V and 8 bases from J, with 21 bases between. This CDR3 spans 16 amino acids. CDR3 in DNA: TGTGCCAGCAGTCAATTAACGGGCCCCGACCGGGGGGAGCTGTTTTTT. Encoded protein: CASSQLTGPDRGELFF.

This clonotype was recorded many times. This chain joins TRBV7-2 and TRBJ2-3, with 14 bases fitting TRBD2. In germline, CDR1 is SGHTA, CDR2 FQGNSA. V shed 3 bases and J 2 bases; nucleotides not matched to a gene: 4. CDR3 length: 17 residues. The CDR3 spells CASSLRTSGRTTDTQYF. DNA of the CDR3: TGTGCCAGCAGCTTGAGGACTAGCGGGAGGACCACAGATACGCAGTATTTT.

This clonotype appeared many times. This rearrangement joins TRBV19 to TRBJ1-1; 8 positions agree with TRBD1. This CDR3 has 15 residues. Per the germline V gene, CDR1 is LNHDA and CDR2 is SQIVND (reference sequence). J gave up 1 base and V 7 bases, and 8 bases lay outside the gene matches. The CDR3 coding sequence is TGTGCCAGTAACAGGGGGTTAACCCCGAACACTGAAGCTTTCTTT. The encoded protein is CASNRGLTPNTEAFF.

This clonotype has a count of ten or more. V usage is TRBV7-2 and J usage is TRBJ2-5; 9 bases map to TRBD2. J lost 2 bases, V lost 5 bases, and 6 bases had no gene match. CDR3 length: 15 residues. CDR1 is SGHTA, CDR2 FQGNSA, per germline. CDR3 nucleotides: TGTGCCAGCAGCCCCTCGGGACTAGCACAAGAGACCCAGTACTTC. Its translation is CASSPSGLAQETQYF.